The clone carrying this T cell receptor (beta chain) was seen at least ten times. Researchers amplified the TCR beta CDR3 regions from RNA transcripts. An initial round of RT-PCR targeting the TCR CDR3 relied on the HTBI primer set. TCRdb reanalysed the multiplex PCR reads using MiXCR and keeps one entry per CDR3 protein. Counted here are more than 650,000 distinct CDR3 sequences, less than 15% occurring once; the ten biggest clones make up approximately 10%. This specimen belongs to a study of T cells in Graves' hyperthyroidism and ophthalmopathy. The CDR3 has 17 amino acids. Per the germline V gene, CDR1 is SGHTA and CDR2 is FQGNSA. Trimming removed 5 bases at V and 3 bases at J, with 23 bases between. Patients aged 18 to 65 had newly diagnosed hyperthyroidism of under 2 months' duration. Patients showing uncontrolled infection, other autoimmune disease, pregnancy or lactation were ineligible.

The clonotype comes from a woman younger than 35 with Graves' hyperthyroidism. The chain is built from TRBV7-2 and TRBJ2-7, with a possible D match to TRBD1 (6 bases). The sequenced sample was blood. DNA of the CDR3: TGTGCCAGCAGCCGCCAGACCTCCGGGACATCTTACTACGAGCAGTACTTC. This codes for CASSRQTSGTSYYEQYF.